This TCR beta chain appears in the sequencing data of a study of shared clonotypes between healthy human individuals. All the donors were Caucasian adults who lived in Nashville, Tennessee. The CDR3 covers 14 residues. Germline assignment: CDR1 SGDLS and CDR2 YYNGEE. Losses at the gene ends were 3 bases for V and 10 bases for J; bases not matched to a gene: 9. The repertoire was sequenced with immunoSEQ multiplex PCR; TCRdb's copy has only in-frame clones and lacks some. The sample records over 2 million clones, 80% to 95% being singletons. This sequence originates from a man younger than 30 in good health. Some clones in this sample may be carry-over from other donors' samples. Material: naive CD4+ T cells from PBMCs. This sample's subset: CD45RA+ positively selected. This chain uses TRBV9 with TRBJ1-1, with 10 positions matching TRBD1. The CDR3 region has the DNA TGTGCCAGCAGCGGCTCCGGGACAGGGGAACGAGCTTTCTTT. It is translated as CASSGSGTGERAFF.